This entry lists 28 T cell receptor beta chains sequenced from one sample in a study of control samples from healthy donors and cancer patients. The repertoire was sequenced with immunoSEQ multiplex PCR; TCRdb's copy has only in-frame clones and lacks some. The table has under 150,000 clones, approximately 94% seen once. The sequenced material came from PBMCs. These receptors were obtained from a man between 45 and 60 years old with head and neck cancer.

The gene calls are TRBV15 and TRBJ1-5; 8 positions agree with TRBD1. The CDR3 totals 16 residues. Looked up from germline, CDR1 is LNHNV and CDR2 is YYDKDF (reference sequence). With 2 bases clipped from V and 6 bases from J, the junction kept 9 bases outside the gene matches. CDR3 sequence reads: CATSRPTGALAQPQHF. CDR3 nucleotides: TGTGCCACCAGCAGACCGACAGGGGCCCTCGCTCAGCCCCAGCATTTT. The whole variable domain, filled in from reference TRBV15 and TRBJ1-5, reads DAMVIQNPRYQVTQFGKPVTLSCSQTLNHNVMYWYQQKSSQAPKLLFHYYDKDFNNEADTPDNFQSRRPNTSFCFLDIRSPGLGDTAMYLCATSRPTGALAQPQHFGDGTRLSIL.

This clone came up once. This chain connects TRBV2 to TRBJ1-2, with D hard to call. There are 13 residues in the CDR3. Germline values: CDR1 SNHLY, CDR2 FYNNEI. Trimming removed 4 bases from V and 2 bases from J, with 8 bases in between. CDR3: CASSVYRNYGYTF. Written as DNA, the CDR3 is TGTGCCAGCAGTGTATACAGAAACTATGGCTACACCTTC.

This chain links TRBV15 with TRBJ2-1; 11 bases are a match to TRBD1. The ends lost 2 bases at V and 4 bases at J; junction bases unmatched: 7. Germline V lookup: CDR1 LNHNV, CDR2 YYDKDF (reference sequence). This CDR3 spans 17 amino acids. The CDR3 reads CATSRTSDRGRYNEQFF. CDR3 nucleotide sequence: TGTGCCACCAGCAGAACCTCGGACAGGGGGCGTTACAATGAGCAGTTCTTC.

This clone showed up just once. The chain employs TRBV7-7 and TRBJ2-6, with a possible D match to TRBD1 (5 bases). CDR1 is SSHAT and CDR2 is FNYEAQ in the germline V gene (reference sequence). The CDR3 runs 16 residues. The ends were cut back, 5 bases at V and 4 bases at J, with 15 bases in the middle. The CDR3 coding sequence is TGTGCCAGCAGCCCGGGCTACGGACAAGGGGCCAACGTCCTGACTTTC. It translates to CASSPGYGQGANVLTF.

This CDR3 is CASSQDIEGRGLPKNEQFF. CDR3 coding DNA: TGCGCCAGCAGCCAAGATATTGAGGGGAGAGGACTACCGAAAAATGAGCAGTTCTTC. The rearrangement uses TRBV4-3 and TRBJ2-1; D is perhaps TRBD2 (6 bases). CDR1 is LGHNA and CDR2 is YSLEER in the germline V gene. The CDR3 is 19 amino acids. The V gene lost 0 bases and the J gene lost 7 bases, with 25 bases spanning the gap.

J is TRBJ2-1 and V is TRBV7-3; 9 nucleotides align to TRBD2. CDR1 and CDR2 (germline): SGHTA, FQGTGA. There are 15 residues in the CDR3. The J segment lost 7 bases and the V segment lost 5 bases, leaving 9 bases of the junction unmatched. The CDR3 nucleotides read TGTGCCAGCAGCACTATTAGCGGGGGTACGAATGAGCAGTTCTTC. This codes for CASSTISGGTNEQFF.

The CDR3 nucleotides read TGTGCCAGCAGCTTCAACACTGAAGCTTTCTTT. It encodes CASSFNTEAFF. The V gene is TRBV5-5, the J gene TRBJ1-1; D gene ambiguous. V dropped 2 bases and J dropped 2 bases, with 1 base sitting between them. Germline CDR1 SGHKS, CDR2 YYEKEE (reference sequence). This CDR3 is built from 11 residues.

The chain is built from TRBV7-2 and TRBJ2-7, with 8 bases matching TRBD2. J was trimmed by 6 bases and V by 5 bases; bases with no gene match: 9. The germline CDR1 and CDR2 sequences are SGHTA and FQGNSA. The CDR3 contains 14 residues. CDR3 in amino acids: CASSPAPTSVEQYF. The CDR3 bases are TGTGCCAGCAGCCCGGCACCGACTAGCGTCGAGCAGTACTTC.

The V call is TRBV9, the J call TRBJ2-7; 11 bases match TRBD2. V lost 0 bases to trimming and J lost 3 bases; unmatched junction nucleotides: 2. The CDR3 has 15 residues. CDR1 is SGDLS, CDR2 YYNGEE, per germline. The CDR3, as DNA: TGTGCCAGCAGCGTAGCGGGGACTAGCGGCTACGAGCAGTACTTC. It yields the protein CASSVAGTSGYEQYF.

The V and J genes are TRBV7-6 and TRBJ1-5, with D tentatively TRBD1 (5 bases). The ends were cut back, 5 bases at V and 6 bases at J, with 17 bases in the middle. Germline V gene sequence: CDR1 SGHVS, CDR2 FNYEAQ. This CDR3 is 15 amino acids long. Written as DNA, the CDR3 is TGTGCCAGCAGCCAAGGGCAGGGCCTGGGTCAGCCCCAGCATTTT. Protein: CASSQGQGLGQPQHF.

This clone was counted a single time. The gene calls are TRBV7-6 and TRBJ2-1; 11 bases line up with TRBD2. V shed 5 bases and J 3 bases; nucleotides not matched to a gene: 9. CDR1 and CDR2 from the germline V gene are SGHVS and FNYEAQ. This CDR3 has 17 amino acids. CDR3 coding DNA: TGTGCCAGCAGCGCGGAACTAGCGGGGGCCTTCTACAATGAGCAGTTCTTC. Its translation: CASSAELAGAFYNEQFF.

The chain couples TRBV5-6 to TRBJ2-1; TRBD1 matches 7 bases. This CDR3 contains 15 residues. Germline V gene lookup returns CDR1 SGHDT and CDR2 YYEEEE. The junction had 6 bases not matched to a gene; V was cut back by 4 bases and J by 2 bases. CDR3 DNA sequence: TGTGCCAGCAGCGTACAGGGGTCCCCCTACAATGAGCAGTTCTTC. This gives the protein CASSVQGSPYNEQFF.

The chain has TRBV19 and TRBJ1-1; possible D gene TRBD1, 5 bases. The CDR3 consists of 15 residues. CDR1 and CDR2 from the germline V gene are LNHDA and SQIVND (reference sequence). The V gene lost 8 bases and the J gene lost 1 base, with 17 bases spanning the gap. The CDR3 spells CASRQPGGRNTEAFF. The CDR3 DNA follows: TGTGCCAGTCGACAACCCGGGGGTCGGAACACTGAAGCTTTCTTT.

This chain uses TRBV7-9 with TRBJ2-1; the match to TRBD2 covers 8 bases. Germline V gives CDR1 SEHNR, CDR2 FQNEAQ (reference sequence). CDR3 length: 12 amino acids. V shed 5 bases, J shed 14 bases, and the junction held 8 bases outside the gene matches. CDR3 DNA sequence: TGTGCCAGCAGCCCTATCAGCGGGGGAAAGTTCTTC. Translating it yields CASSPISGGKFF. The complete variable domain, with remaining parts taken from reference TRBV7-9 and TRBJ2-1, reads DTGVSQNPRHKITKRGQNVTFRCDPISEHNRLYWYRQTLGQGPEFLTYFQNEAQLEKSRLLSDRFSAERPKGSFSTLEIQRTEQGDSAMYLCASSPISGGKFFGPGTRLTVL.

The chain uses TRBV5-5 and TRBJ1-1, with D hard to call. The ends were cut back, 2 bases at V and 11 bases at J, with 13 bases in the middle. The CDR3 has 12 amino acids. The germline V gene has CDR1 SGHKS and CDR2 YYEKEE (reference sequence). Here the CDR3 reads CASSFEPRRAFF. The DNA for the CDR3 is TGTGCCAGCAGCTTCGAACCTCGGCGGGCTTTCTTT.

The genes are TRBV9 and TRBJ2-5, with D tentatively TRBD2 (5 bases). The CDR3 loop spans 15 amino acids. Deletions cut 0 bases from V and 5 bases from J, with 14 bases between. Germline values: CDR1 SGDLS, CDR2 YYNGEE. The CDR3 loop is CASSVGGSGRETQYF. The CDR3 nucleotides read TGTGCCAGCAGCGTAGGAGGCAGCGGACGCGAGACCCAGTACTTC.

The table lists this clone with a few counts. J is TRBJ2-7 and V is TRBV18, with a possible D match to TRBD1 (5 bases). V lost 6 bases, J lost 3 bases, and 9 bases lay in between. Germline loops: CDR1 KGHSH, CDR2 LQKENI. The CDR3 is made up of 12 amino acids. DNA for the CDR3: TGTGCCAGCTCTGCAGGGTACTACGAGCAGTACTTC. Encoded protein: CASSAGYYEQYF.

This clone came up once. The rearrangement joins TRBV18 to TRBJ1-1, with a tentative D call TRBD1 (5 bases). Trimming shortened V by 0 bases and J by 5 bases, and 13 bases separated the two germline ends. This CDR3 spans 15 amino acids. CDR1 and CDR2 (germline): KGHSH, LQKENI. The CDR3 region has the DNA TGTGCCAGCTCACCACCGGCAGGGAGGAATACTGAAGCTTTCTTT. Its translation is CASSPPAGRNTEAFF.

As to this clone: Other DNA sequences from this sample encode an identical CDR3 as well. The genes are TRBV5-1 and TRBJ2-3, with D perhaps TRBD2 (6 bases). This CDR3 has 15 amino acids. Germline CDR1 reads SGHRS; CDR2 reads YFSETQ. With 0 bases removed from V and 0 bases from J, the gap between germline ends came to 8 bases. The CDR3 spells CASSLVAGSTDTQYF. The CDR3 bases are TGCGCCAGCAGCTTGGTTGCGGGAAGCACAGATACGCAGTATTTT.

The chain is built from TRBV27 and TRBJ2-6, with D hard to call. The germline gives CDR1 MNHEY, CDR2 SMNVEV (reference sequence). Trimming removed 4 bases at V and 0 bases at J, with 7 bases between. The CDR3 sequence is 15 residues long. CDR3 sequence: CASSWTGSGANVLTF. CDR3 nucleotide sequence: TGTGCCAGCAGTTGGACCGGCTCTGGGGCCAACGTCCTGACTTTC.

The rearrangement uses TRBV6-5 and TRBJ2-3, with TRBD2 identical over 11 bases. The trim removed 4 bases at V and 5 bases at J, leaving 5 bases unmatched. Germline V gene data show CDR1 as MNHEY and CDR2 as SVGAGI. The CDR3 totals 15 residues. Here the CDR3 reads CASSLTSGGRDTQYF. The CDR3 DNA reads TGTGCCAGCAGTTTAACTAGCGGGGGACGAGATACGCAGTATTTT.

The chain carries TRBV5-4 and TRBJ2-5; 7 nucleotides agree with TRBD1. The V gene end was trimmed by 0 bases and the J gene end by 3 bases; junction bases not matched to a gene: 2. Germline CDR1 and CDR2: SGHNT and YYREEE (reference sequence). The CDR3 extends over 14 amino acids. The CDR3 DNA is TGTGCCAGCAGCTTGGAGGGGGCCGAAGAGACCCAGTACTTC. This translates into CASSLEGAEETQYF. Filled out from reference TRBV5-4 and TRBJ2-5, the complete variable domain reads ETGVTQSPTHLIKTRGQQVTLRCSSQSGHNTVSWYQQALGQGPQFIFQYYREEENGRGNFPPRFSGLQFPNYSSELNVNALELDDSALYLCASSLEGAEETQYFGPGTRLLVL.

This chain links TRBV4-3 with TRBJ2-7; 9 positions match TRBD1. With V trimmed by 0 bases and J by 5 bases, 8 bases remained unmatched. The germline CDR1 and CDR2 sequences are LGHNA and YSLEER. This CDR3 has 16 amino acids. As DNA, the CDR3 is TGCGCCAGCAGCCAAGATAGAGGGACAGGGAGGAACGAGCAGTACTTC. Translation: CASSQDRGTGRNEQYF.

The chain links TRBV5-8 to TRBJ2-5; D gene ambiguous. CDR1 and CDR2 (germline): SGHTS, YDEGEE. This CDR3 comprises 13 residues. The V and J ends lost 0 bases and 2 bases respectively, with 5 bases between them. The CDR3 DNA is TGTGCCAGCAGCTTGGCTCAACAAGAGACCCAGTACTTC. Amino acids: CASSLAQQETQYF. The variable domain in full, with the rest retrieved from reference TRBV5-8 and TRBJ2-5, is EAGVTQSPTHLIKTRGQQATLRCSPISGHTSVYWYQQALGLGLQFLLWYDEGEERNRGNFPPRFSGRQFPNYSSELNVNALELEDSALYLCASSLAQQETQYFGPGTRLLVL.

Comments on this clone: The junction shows a germline mismatch at one end, possibly a read error. The J gene is TRBJ2-7, the V gene TRBV7-8; no firm D call. Germline values: CDR1 SGHVS, CDR2 FQNEAQ. This CDR3 has 12 amino acids. CDR3 DNA: TGTGCCAGCAGCTTAGAAGCTAGAGTTGCGAACTTC. Encoded protein: CASSLEARVANF.

The chain carries TRBV5-5 and TRBJ2-7, with D perhaps TRBD2 (7 bases). V was cut by 4 bases and J by 3 bases, with 23 bases left in between. Per the germline V gene, CDR1 is SGHKS and CDR2 is YYEKEE (reference sequence). This CDR3 is built from 17 residues. The CDR3 region has the DNA TGTGCCAGCAGCCCTATTGGGGGGGGGACACGGAACTACGAGCAGTACTTC. As protein: CASSPIGGGTRNYEQYF.

J is TRBJ2-7 and V is TRBV7-9; TRBD1 might be the D (6 bases). V lost 3 bases and J 0 bases, leaving 18 bases between the germline ends. The CDR3 is 17 amino acids. Germline lookup yields CDR1 SEHNR and CDR2 FQNEAQ (reference sequence). The CDR3 here is CASSFDMGRGGSYEQYF. In DNA, the CDR3 is TGTGCCAGCAGCTTTGATATGGGACGAGGGGGCTCCTACGAGCAGTACTTC.

V usage is TRBV24-1 and J usage is TRBJ1-1, with TRBD1 as a possible D gene (6 bases). Germline V gene lookup returns CDR1 KGHDR and CDR2 SFDVKD. The CDR3 runs to 14 residues. Trimming removed 2 bases at V and 6 bases at J, with 12 bases between. CDR3 coding DNA: TGTGCCACCAGTGATTCCTCACAGGGTCCTGAAGCTTTCTTT. It is translated as CATSDSSQGPEAFF.